The 17 T cell receptor beta chains reported below all come from one sample, sequenced in a study of cytomegalovirus exposure and HLA in healthy donors listed by TCRdb under 2017. Library construction relied on the immunoSEQ multiplex PCR assay. For the multiplex PCR, a mixture combining 60 forward primers for TCR Vbeta segments and 13 reverse primers for TCR Jbeta segments was used. In its TCRdb copy, this immuneACCESS table keeps in-frame sequences only and misses some clones. Where compared with another copy, unresolved V genes explain less than half of these, and the others have no known cause. The sample profile shows some 150,000 clones; less than 85% of them were found once. Over 1.2% of the sample is in the top ten clones. The sequencing input was PBMCs. These receptors were obtained from a man aged 55 to 69 in good health and CMV-seronegative.

V is TRBV27 and J is TRBJ2-1, with D hard to call. Trimming stripped 4 bases from V and 2 bases from J, with 6 bases between. CDR1 and CDR2 (germline): MNHEY, SMNVEV (reference sequence). The CDR3 covers 13 residues. CDR3 loop: CASSSQTYNEQFF. The DNA of the CDR3 is TGTGCCAGCAGTTCACAAACCTACAATGAGCAGTTCTTC.

This sequence joins TRBV27 and TRBJ1-5; D unresolved. Germline V gene sequence: CDR1 MNHEY, CDR2 SMNVEV (reference sequence). The V and J ends lost 6 bases and 0 bases respectively, with 12 bases between them. The CDR3 has 15 residues. The CDR3 reads CASSPYGVSNQPQHF. The CDR3 coding sequence is TGTGCCAGCAGCCCTTACGGAGTTAGCAATCAGCCCCAGCATTTT.

This clone was observed once. V and J are TRBV4-3 and TRBJ2-3; 8 bases align to TRBD2. The V segment lost 3 bases and the J segment 2 bases; nucleotides outside the gene matches: 7. CDR3 length equals 16 residues. Germline lookup yields CDR1 LGHNA and CDR2 YSLEER. The CDR3 here is CASSHQLAAHTDTQYF. The CDR3 DNA sequence: TGCGCCAGCAGCCACCAACTAGCGGCTCACACAGATACGCAGTATTTT.

This clone was detected a few times. V and J are TRBV19 and TRBJ2-3, with D maybe TRBD1 (6 bases). The CDR3 spans 14 residues. CDR1 is LNHDA and CDR2 is SQIVND in the germline V gene (reference sequence). V was trimmed by 5 bases and J by 4 bases, leaving 13 bases between them. CDR3 sequence (DNA): TGTGCCAGTAGTCCGAACAGGGTTCCAGATACGCAGTATTTT. Amino acids: CASSPNRVPDTQYF.

V is TRBV7-9 and J is TRBJ2-7; 9 nucleotides agree with TRBD1. CDR1 and CDR2 from the germline V gene are SEHNR and FQNEAQ (reference sequence). J lost 4 bases, V lost 3 bases, and 1 base had no gene match. This CDR3 spans 13 amino acids. The CDR3 bases are TGTGCCAGCAGCTTGGACAGGGGATACGAGCAGTACTTC. Its translation: CASSLDRGYEQYF.

The genes are TRBV7-6 and TRBJ2-3, with D possibly matching TRBD2 (6 bases). With 1 base removed from V and 7 bases from J, the gap between germline ends came to 12 bases. The CDR3 is made up of 14 amino acids. CDR1 is SGHVS and CDR2 is FNYEAQ in the germline V gene. The CDR3 DNA is TGTGCCAGCAGCTTAGATAGCGGCTCGAATACGCAGTATTTT. It yields the protein CASSLDSGSNTQYF. The entire variable domain, with the rest obtained from reference TRBV7-6 and TRBJ2-3, is as follows: GAGVSQSPRYKVTKRGQDVALRCDPISGHVSLYWYRQALGQGPEFLTYFNYEAQQDKSGLPNDRFSAERPEGSISTLTIQRTEQRDSAMYRCASSLDSGSNTQYFGPGTRLTVL.

This sequence joins TRBV11-2 and TRBJ1-5; D perhaps matches TRBD1 (6 bases). Between the trimmed V and J ends, which lost 3 bases and 5 bases, there was a span of 14 bases. The V gene's germline CDR1 is SGHAT and CDR2 FQNNGV. CDR3 length: 15 residues. The CDR3 DNA is TGTGCCAGCAGCTTTACAGGGTTGAAAGATCAGCCCCAGCATTTT. Its translation is CASSFTGLKDQPQHF.

The rearrangement joins TRBV7-2 to TRBJ2-1; perhaps TRBD1 as D (6 bases). CDR3 length: 14 amino acids. With 2 bases removed from V and 7 bases from J, the gap between germline ends came to 12 bases. Germline V gives CDR1 SGHTA, CDR2 FQGNSA. The DNA of the CDR3 is TGTGCCAGCAGCTTACAAACAGGGTATAATGAGCAGTTCTTC. Protein product: CASSLQTGYNEQFF.

Comments on this clone: Other DNA variants within this sample encode the same CDR3. This chain uses TRBV6-6 with TRBJ1-1, with no clear D. The length of the CDR3 is 14 residues. Per germline, CDR1 MNHNY and CDR2 SVGAGI (reference sequence). The V gene lost 0 bases and the J gene lost 3 bases, with 8 bases spanning the gap. The CDR3 here is CASSYSGRHTEAFF. The CDR3 DNA sequence: TGTGCCAGCAGTTACTCGGGCAGGCACACTGAAGCTTTCTTT.

The V and J genes are TRBV4-1 and TRBJ2-3; possibly TRBD2 for D (7 bases). Deletions cut 1 base from V and 2 bases from J, with 13 bases between. In germline, CDR1 is MGHRA, CDR2 YSYEKL. The length of the CDR3 is 16 residues. The CDR3 nucleotides read TGCGCCAGCAGCCAAGTGACGGGGGGCTTCACAGATACGCAGTATTTT. Encoded protein: CASSQVTGGFTDTQYF.

The J gene is TRBJ2-1, the V gene TRBV19; TRBD1 might be the D (6 bases). V lost 6 bases and J lost 5, with 20 bases in between. The CDR3 sequence is 16 residues long. Germline assignment: CDR1 LNHDA and CDR2 SQIVND (reference sequence). As DNA, the CDR3 is TGTGCCAGTAGCTCTGTAGGGCGTGGGGGCCACAATGAGCAGTTCTTC. This gives the protein CASSSVGRGGHNEQFF.

The rearrangement joins TRBV6-5 to TRBJ2-3; 10 positions match TRBD2. Germline loops: CDR1 MNHEY, CDR2 SVGAGI. CDR3 length equals 15 residues. V trimming: 6 bases; J trimming: 10 bases; junction bases outside the gene matches: 13. DNA of the CDR3: TGTGCCAGCAGGCCGGGACTAGCGCCGTTAGGTGCGCAGTATTTT. This encodes CASRPGLAPLGAQYF.

The chain uses TRBV28 and TRBJ1-5, with a weak D call TRBD1 (5 bases). Germline CDR1 MDHEN, CDR2 SYDVKM. The CDR3 contains 15 residues. The germline V and J ends were trimmed by 6 bases and 0 bases, with 12 bases remaining between them. CDR3 sequence: CASREGSDSNQPQHF. In nucleotides, the CDR3 is TGTGCCAGCAGGGAGGGGTCGGATAGCAATCAGCCCCAGCATTTT.

V usage is TRBV6-6 and J usage is TRBJ2-3; D ambiguous. In germline, CDR1 is MNHNY, CDR2 SVGAGI (reference sequence). The CDR3 has 15 residues. V was pared by 0 bases and J by 1 base, with 8 bases between. This CDR3 reads CASSYSSGRTDTQYF. For the CDR3, the DNA is TGTGCCAGCAGTTACTCGTCCGGTCGCACAGATACGCAGTATTTT.

The chain is built from TRBV7-9 and TRBJ1-2, with TRBD1 matching 9 bases. The CDR3 length is 14 residues. V was clipped by 6 bases and J by 7 bases; unmatched bases: 9. Germline lookup yields CDR1 SEHNR and CDR2 FQNEAQ (reference sequence). CDR3: CASRRQGGVFGYTF. DNA of the CDR3: TGTGCCAGCAGGCGACAGGGGGGCGTCTTTGGCTACACCTTC.

V usage is TRBV27 and J usage is TRBJ1-2; D gene ambiguous. The CDR3 has 13 residues. Looked up from germline, CDR1 is MNHEY and CDR2 is SMNVEV (reference sequence). Trimming removed 3 bases at V and 2 bases at J, with 7 bases between. The CDR3 is CASSLDLNYGYTF. In DNA form, the CDR3 reads TGTGCCAGCAGTTTGGACTTAAACTATGGCTACACCTTC.

The chain recombines TRBV21-1 with TRBJ2-3; TRBD2 is taken as the D call from the table, unchecked against the DNA. TRBV21-1 constitutes a pseudogene. The CDR3 loop spans 14 amino acids. CDR3 in DNA: TGTGCCAGCAGCAACTCCACGGAGACAGATACGCAGTATTTT. As protein: CASSNSTETDTQYF.